Here is one TCR beta chain with its context. These data belong to a study of blood T cell repertoires in COVID-19. In the study overall: From T cells, B-cell-depleted T cells, or PBMCs came the material, which was cDNA or gDNA.

The CDR3 contains 16 residues. Germline values: CDR1 SGHRS, CDR2 YFSETQ. V shed 2 bases and J shed 8 bases, with 19 bases lying between them. Everyone who took part was about 18 to 89 years old, and they came from about 25 US areas. Source study methods: For nucleated cells, counts were estimated from reference gene primer amplification. TCRdb's copy holds only in-frame clones and misses some; the assay was immunoSEQ multiplex PCR. That table supplies the V and J calls and clone size; D and trimming were determined from the DNA. The top ten clones hold about 15% of a sample with approximately 220,000 clones, around 89% of them seen once.

The TCR originated in a young man who had been exposed to COVID-19. The chain employs TRBV5-1 and TRBJ1-4; D not resolved. The sequencing input was PBMCs or T cells enriched from blood (not recorded which). CDR3 DNA sequence: TGCGCCAGCAGCTTTTCGTCACCGATCTTACAGGAAAAACTGTTTTTT. It yields the protein CASSFSSPILQEKLFF.